This passage covers 11 T cell receptor beta chains from one sample sequenced in a study of Graves' ophthalmopathy and Graves' hyperthyroidism listed by TCRdb under 2018. The instrument was an Illumina HiSeq 2000. For repertoire sequencing, TCR beta CDR3 regions were amplified from RNA transcripts. The first round was an RT-PCR using HTBI primers with the Qiagen OneStep RT-PCR kit, and this first round was followed by a second-round multiplex PCR, then size selection and purification. The public sequencing data were trimmed at Q25 with fastp and processed into clonotypes with MiXCR by TCRdb, which kept only in-frame beta chains. Entries are consolidated by CDR3 protein sequence, retaining the most common genes and DNA. Present in this sample are hundreds of thousands of distinct CDR3 sequences, approximately 15% of which were seen just once. 9.8% of the sample rests with the top ten. The sample consisted of blood. These receptors were taken from a woman in her twenties or thirties with Graves' ophthalmopathy. Donor details come from another sample of the same person, matched by shared clones.

This clonotype was counted ten times or more. This sequence joins TRBV6-5 and TRBJ2-7; the D call may be TRBD1 or TRBD2 (6 bases each). V was cut by 4 bases and J by 6 bases, with 22 bases left in between. CDR1 MNHEY and CDR2 SVGAGI come from the germline V gene. The CDR3 covers 16 residues. Here the CDR3 reads CASSLVPGQGRTEQYF. The CDR3 DNA reads as TGTGCCAGCAGTTTGGTTCCCGGGCAGGGGAGGACCGAGCAGTACTTC.

This clonotype was recorded at least ten times. The chain employs TRBV6-5 and TRBJ2-5, with 7 bases that match TRBD2. The CDR3 extends over 13 amino acids. J lost 7 bases, V lost 8 bases, and 10 bases had no gene match. CDR1 and CDR2 (germline): MNHEY, SVGAGI. Written as DNA, the CDR3 is TGTGCCAGCTCCCGATTGGGGGGGGGGACCCAGTACTTC. Protein product: CASSRLGGGTQYF.

There are many counts of this clonotype. This chain links TRBV6-5 with TRBJ1-1; D may be TRBD1 (5 bases). The germline CDR1 and CDR2 sequences are MNHEY and SVGAGI. Deletions cut 2 bases from V and 0 bases from J, with 10 bases between. CDR3 length: 15 residues. The CDR3 spells CASSYGGDLNTEAFF. CDR3 DNA: TGTGCCAGCAGTTACGGGGGGGACCTGAACACTGAAGCTTTCTTT.

The chain uses TRBV7-9 and TRBJ1-2, with a tentative D call TRBD1 (5 bases). Germline assignment: CDR1 SEHNR and CDR2 FQNEAQ (reference sequence). Trimming removed 5 bases from V and 7 bases from J, with 17 bases in between. This CDR3 spans 14 amino acids. The CDR3 region is CASSPPGGFSGYTF. As DNA, the CDR3 is TGTGCCAGCAGCCCCCCGGGGGGATTTTCTGGCTACACCTTC.

This clonotype was counted many times. The chain carries TRBV27 and TRBJ2-7, with D hard to call. The CDR3 covers 16 residues. V dropped 0 bases and J dropped 7 bases, with 19 bases sitting between them. Germline loops: CDR1 MNHEY, CDR2 SMNVEV (reference sequence). For the CDR3, the DNA is TGTGCCAGCAGTTTATCCCCCGGGCTCGAAGCTTGGGAGCAGTACTTC. It is translated as CASSLSPGLEAWEQYF.

This clonotype occurred many times. The gene calls are TRBV2 and TRBJ1-2; D unclear. V was pared by 6 bases and J by 0 bases, with 5 bases between. This CDR3 contains 12 residues. Germline CDR1 reads SNHLY; CDR2 reads FYNNEI. DNA for the CDR3: TGTGCCAGCAGGTGGGCTAACTATGGCTACACCTTC. Translating gives CASRWANYGYTF.

This clonotype was recorded many times. The chain joins TRBV19 to TRBJ2-7, with a possible D match to TRBD2 (5 bases). The CDR3 length is 13 residues. CDR1 is LNHDA and CDR2 is SQIVND in the germline V gene (reference sequence). The V end was cut by 1 base, the J end by 3 bases, with 7 bases between. This CDR3 is CASSIGEGYEQYF. CDR3 bases: TGTGCCAGTAGTATAGGAGAGGGCTACGAGCAGTACTTC. Combining the CDR3 with reference TRBV19 and TRBJ2-7 gives the whole variable domain DGGITQSPKYLFRKEGQNVTLSCEQNLNHDAMYWYRQDPGQGLRLIYYSQIVNDFQKGDIAEGYSVSREKKESFPLTVTSAQKNPTAFYLCASSIGEGYEQYFGPGTRLTVT.

This clonotype was counted at least ten times. CDR3 coding DNA: TGCACCGCTGCCGGACTAGCTTCGGAGACCCAGTACTTC. Translated: CTAAGLASETQYF. The chain is built from TRBV20-1 and TRBJ2-5; TRBD2 agrees at 8 bases. Germline V gives CDR1 DFQATT, CDR2 SNEGSKA (reference sequence). The CDR3 has 13 amino acids.

This chain uses TRBV20-1 with TRBJ2-5, with D perhaps matching TRBD2 (6 bases). The CDR3 length is 15 residues. Between the trimmed V and J ends, which lost 6 bases and 2 bases, there was a span of 19 bases. Per the germline V gene, CDR1 is DFQATT and CDR2 is SNEGSKA (reference sequence). DNA of the CDR3: TGCAGTGCCCTCCCCCCGACCAGCGGGCAAGAGACCCAGTACTTC. Translated, it gives CSALPPTSGQETQYF.

This clonotype occurred a few times. The chain employs TRBV20-1 and TRBJ2-5; the match to TRBD2 covers 8 bases. Germline V gene sequence: CDR1 DFQATT, CDR2 SNEGSKA (reference sequence). J lost 5 bases, V lost 0 bases, and 5 bases had no gene match. This CDR3 is 14 amino acids long. The CDR3 DNA sequence: TGCAGTGCTAGAGATTCAACGGGGGGGGAGACCCAGTACTTC. Its translation is CSARDSTGGETQYF.

This clonotype was seen repeatedly, ten times or more. The genes are TRBV6-1 and TRBJ1-6, with D perhaps matching TRBD1 (5 bases). The CDR3 totals 15 residues. Per germline, CDR1 MNHNS and CDR2 SASEGT. The V and J ends lost 7 bases and 3 bases respectively, with 13 bases between them. The CDR3 loop reads CASIGAPVYNSPLHF. DNA for the CDR3: TGTGCCAGCATAGGGGCTCCGGTCTATAATTCACCCCTCCACTTT.